The present T cell receptor (beta chain) was sequenced within a study of blood T cell repertoires in COVID-19. Study context: Samples representing acute and convalescent COVID-19 were sourced from the United States, Italy and Spain. T cells, B-cell-depleted T cells, or PBMCs provided the cDNA or gDNA that served as material.

Original processing methods: Amplification of reference gene primers was used by the study to estimate nucleated cell counts. TCRdb keeps only in-frame clones here, not all; method: immunoSEQ multiplex PCR. The DNA gave D and trimming, while V, J and clone size come from that table. Counted here are roughly 300,000 clones, more than 80% occurring once; the ten biggest clones make up around 6%. The CDR3 loop spans 16 amino acids. V lost 2 bases and J 0 bases, leaving 11 bases between the germline ends. Looked up from germline, CDR1 is MNHEY and CDR2 is SMNVEV (reference sequence). This chain links TRBV27 with TRBJ2-1; D is unresolved. The sample consisted of peripheral blood. The sequence derives from a man aged 18 to 30 who had recovered from COVID-19. DNA of the CDR3: TGTGCCAGCAGTTTAGTCCGGTGGAGCTCCTACAATGAGCAGTTCTTC. It encodes CASSLVRWSSYNEQFF.